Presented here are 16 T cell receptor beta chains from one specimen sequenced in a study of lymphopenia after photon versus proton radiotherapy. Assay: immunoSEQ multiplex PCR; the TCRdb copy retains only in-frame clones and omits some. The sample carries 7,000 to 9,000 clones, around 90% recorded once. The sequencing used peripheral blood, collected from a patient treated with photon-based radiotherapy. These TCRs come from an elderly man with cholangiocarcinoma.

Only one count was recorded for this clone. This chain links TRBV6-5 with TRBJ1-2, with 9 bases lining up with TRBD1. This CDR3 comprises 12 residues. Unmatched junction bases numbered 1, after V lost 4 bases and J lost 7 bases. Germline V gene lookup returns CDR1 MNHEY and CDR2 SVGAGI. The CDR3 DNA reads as TGTGCCAGCAGTTGGACAGGGGTTGGCTACACCTTC. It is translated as CASSWTGVGYTF.

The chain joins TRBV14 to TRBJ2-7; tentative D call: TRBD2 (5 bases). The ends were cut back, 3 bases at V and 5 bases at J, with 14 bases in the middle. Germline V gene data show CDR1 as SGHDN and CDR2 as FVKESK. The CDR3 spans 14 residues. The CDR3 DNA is TGTGCCAGCAGCCACCATTGGGAGCAAAACGAGCAGTACTTC. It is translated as CASSHHWEQNEQYF.

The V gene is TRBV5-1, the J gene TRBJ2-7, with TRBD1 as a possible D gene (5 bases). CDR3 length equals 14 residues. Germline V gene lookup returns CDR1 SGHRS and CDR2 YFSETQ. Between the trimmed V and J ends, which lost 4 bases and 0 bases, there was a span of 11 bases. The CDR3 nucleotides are TGCGCCAGCAGCCCTTGGACAAACTCCTACGAGCAGTACTTC. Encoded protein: CASSPWTNSYEQYF.

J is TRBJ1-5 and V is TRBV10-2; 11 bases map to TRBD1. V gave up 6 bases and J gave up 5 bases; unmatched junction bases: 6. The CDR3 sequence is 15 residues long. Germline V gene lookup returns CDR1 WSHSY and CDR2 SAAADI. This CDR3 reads CASRPPGQGDQPQHF. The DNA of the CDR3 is TGCGCCAGCAGGCCCCCGGGACAGGGGGATCAGCCCCAGCATTTT.

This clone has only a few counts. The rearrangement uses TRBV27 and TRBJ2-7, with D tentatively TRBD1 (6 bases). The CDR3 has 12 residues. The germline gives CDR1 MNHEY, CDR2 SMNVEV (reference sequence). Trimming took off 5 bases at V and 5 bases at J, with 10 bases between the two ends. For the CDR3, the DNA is TGTGCCAGCAGTACTTACAGGGACGAGCAGTACTTC. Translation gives CASSTYRDEQYF.

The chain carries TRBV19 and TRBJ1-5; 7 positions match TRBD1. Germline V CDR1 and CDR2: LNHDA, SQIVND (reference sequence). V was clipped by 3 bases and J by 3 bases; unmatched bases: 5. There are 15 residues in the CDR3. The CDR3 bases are TGTGCCAGTAGTATGGGACAGCGGACCAATCAGCCCCAGCATTTT. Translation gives CASSMGQRTNQPQHF.

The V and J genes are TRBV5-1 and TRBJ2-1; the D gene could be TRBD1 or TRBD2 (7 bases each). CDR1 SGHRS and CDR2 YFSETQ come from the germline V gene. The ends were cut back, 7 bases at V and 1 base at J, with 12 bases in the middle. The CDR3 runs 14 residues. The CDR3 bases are TGCGCCAGCTCAGGGGGGGCGTCCTACAATGAGCAGTTCTTC. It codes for CASSGGASYNEQFF.

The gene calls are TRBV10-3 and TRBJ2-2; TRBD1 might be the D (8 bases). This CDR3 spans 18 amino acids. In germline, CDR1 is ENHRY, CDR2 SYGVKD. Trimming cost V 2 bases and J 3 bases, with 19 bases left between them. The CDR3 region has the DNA TGTGCCATCAGTGAGCCCCAACAGGGGGGGCGGCACACCGGGGAGCTGTTTTTT. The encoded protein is CAISEPQQGGRHTGELFF.

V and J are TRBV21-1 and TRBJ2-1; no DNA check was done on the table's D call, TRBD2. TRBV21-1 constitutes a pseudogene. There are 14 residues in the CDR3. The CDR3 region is CASTASGAYNEQFF. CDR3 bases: TGTGCCAGCACCGCTAGCGGGGCCTACAATGAGCAGTTCTTC.

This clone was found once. The CDR3 sequence: CASSLEKSGTEAFF. The CDR3, as DNA: TGTGCCAGCAGCTTAGAGAAATCCGGGACAGAAGCTTTCTTT. This chain connects TRBV7-2 to TRBJ1-1; D is perhaps TRBD1 (6 bases). The CDR3 spans 14 residues. Germline values: CDR1 SGHTA, CDR2 FQGNSA. The V end was cut by 1 base, the J end by 8 bases, with 14 bases between.

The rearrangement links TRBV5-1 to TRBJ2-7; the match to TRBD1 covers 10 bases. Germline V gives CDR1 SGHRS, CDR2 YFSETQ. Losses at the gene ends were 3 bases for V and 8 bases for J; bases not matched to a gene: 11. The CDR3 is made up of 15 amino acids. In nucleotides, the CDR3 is TGCGCCAGCAGCTATGTACCGGGACAGGGGCTCAAGCAGTACTTC. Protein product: CASSYVPGQGLKQYF.

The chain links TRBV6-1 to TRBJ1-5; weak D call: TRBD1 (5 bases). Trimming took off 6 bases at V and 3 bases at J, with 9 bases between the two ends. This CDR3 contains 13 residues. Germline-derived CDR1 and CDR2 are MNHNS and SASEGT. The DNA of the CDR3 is TGTGCCAGCAGGACAGCGGACAATCAGCCCCAGCATTTT. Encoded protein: CASRTADNQPQHF.

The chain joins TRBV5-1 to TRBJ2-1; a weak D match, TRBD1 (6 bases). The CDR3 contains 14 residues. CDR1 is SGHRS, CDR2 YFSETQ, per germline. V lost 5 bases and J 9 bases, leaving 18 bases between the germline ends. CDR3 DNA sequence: TGCGCCAGCAGTCGTGCCAACAGGGCGCGTGAGCAGTTCTTC. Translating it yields CASSRANRAREQFF.

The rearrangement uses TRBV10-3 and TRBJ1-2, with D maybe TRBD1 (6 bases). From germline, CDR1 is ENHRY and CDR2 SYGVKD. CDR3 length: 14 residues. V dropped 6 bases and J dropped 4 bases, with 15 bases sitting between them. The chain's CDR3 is CAISQTAGVYGYTF. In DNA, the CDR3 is TGTGCCATCAGCCAAACAGCAGGGGTCTATGGCTACACCTTC.

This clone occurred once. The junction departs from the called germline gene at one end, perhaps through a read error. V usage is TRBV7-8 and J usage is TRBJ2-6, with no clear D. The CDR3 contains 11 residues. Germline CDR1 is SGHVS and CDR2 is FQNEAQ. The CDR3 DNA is TGTGCCAGCAGCTTCGGGCAGCTGGCCTCTTTC. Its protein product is CASSFGQLASF.

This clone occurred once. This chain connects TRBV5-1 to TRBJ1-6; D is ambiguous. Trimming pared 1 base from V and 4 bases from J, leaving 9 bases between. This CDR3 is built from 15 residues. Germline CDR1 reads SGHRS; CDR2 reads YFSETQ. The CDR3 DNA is TGCGCCAGCAGCTTGAACCGGGATTATAATTCACCCCTCCACTTT. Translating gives CASSLNRDYNSPLHF.